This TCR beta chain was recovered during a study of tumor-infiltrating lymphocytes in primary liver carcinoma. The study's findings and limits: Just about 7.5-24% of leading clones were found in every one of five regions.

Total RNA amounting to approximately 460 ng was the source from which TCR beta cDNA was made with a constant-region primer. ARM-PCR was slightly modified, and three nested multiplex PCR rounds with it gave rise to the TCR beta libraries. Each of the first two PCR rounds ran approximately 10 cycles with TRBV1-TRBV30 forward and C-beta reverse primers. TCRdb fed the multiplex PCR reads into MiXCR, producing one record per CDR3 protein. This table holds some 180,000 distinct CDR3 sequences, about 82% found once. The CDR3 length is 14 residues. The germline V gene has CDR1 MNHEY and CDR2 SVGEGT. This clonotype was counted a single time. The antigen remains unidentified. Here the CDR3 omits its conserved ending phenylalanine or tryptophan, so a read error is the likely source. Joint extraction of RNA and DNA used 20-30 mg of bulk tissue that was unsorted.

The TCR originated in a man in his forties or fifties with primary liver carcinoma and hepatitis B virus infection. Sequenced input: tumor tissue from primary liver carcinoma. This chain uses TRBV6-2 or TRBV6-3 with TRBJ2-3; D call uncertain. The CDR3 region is CDSSYVPGFDTQYI. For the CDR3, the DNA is TGTGACAGCAGTTACGTCCCGGGTTTCGATACGCAGTATATT.